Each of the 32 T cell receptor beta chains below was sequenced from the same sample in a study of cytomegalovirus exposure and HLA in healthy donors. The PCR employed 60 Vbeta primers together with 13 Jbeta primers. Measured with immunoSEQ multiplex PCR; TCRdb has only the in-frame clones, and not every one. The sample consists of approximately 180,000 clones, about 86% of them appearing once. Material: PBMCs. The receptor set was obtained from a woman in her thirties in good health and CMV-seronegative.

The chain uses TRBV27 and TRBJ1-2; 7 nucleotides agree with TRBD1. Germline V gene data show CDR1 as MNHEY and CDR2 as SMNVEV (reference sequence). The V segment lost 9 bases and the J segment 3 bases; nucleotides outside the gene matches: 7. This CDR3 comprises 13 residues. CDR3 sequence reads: CASGGQGDYGYTF. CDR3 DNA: TGTGCCAGTGGGGGGCAGGGGGACTATGGCTACACCTTC.

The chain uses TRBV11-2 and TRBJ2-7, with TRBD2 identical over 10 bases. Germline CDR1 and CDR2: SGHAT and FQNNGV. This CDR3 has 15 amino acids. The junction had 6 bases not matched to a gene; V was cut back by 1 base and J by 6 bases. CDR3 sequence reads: CASSLGSGGPREQYF. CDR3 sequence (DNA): TGTGCCAGCAGCTTAGGTAGCGGGGGGCCCCGCGAGCAGTACTTC.

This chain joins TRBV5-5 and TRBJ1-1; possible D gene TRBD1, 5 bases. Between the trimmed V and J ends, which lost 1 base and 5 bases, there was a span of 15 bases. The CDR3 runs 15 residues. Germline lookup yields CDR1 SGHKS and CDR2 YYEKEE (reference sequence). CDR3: CASSLTGGKQTEAFF. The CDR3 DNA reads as TGTGCCAGCAGCTTGACGGGGGGTAAACAAACTGAAGCTTTCTTT.

The CDR3 is CASRRGTSATPPIETQYF. In DNA, the CDR3 is TGTGCCAGCAGGAGGGGGACTAGCGCCACCCCCCCAATAGAGACCCAGTACTTC. The chain recombines TRBV28 with TRBJ2-5; TRBD2 matches at 10 bases. The junction had 17 bases not matched to a gene; V was cut back by 6 bases and J by 4 bases. The CDR3 contains 18 residues. Germline loops: CDR1 MDHEN, CDR2 SYDVKM.

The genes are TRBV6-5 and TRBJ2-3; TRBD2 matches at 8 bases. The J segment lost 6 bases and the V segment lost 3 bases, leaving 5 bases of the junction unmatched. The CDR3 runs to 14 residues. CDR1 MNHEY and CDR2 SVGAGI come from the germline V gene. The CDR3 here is CASSYALAGDTQYF. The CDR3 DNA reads TGTGCCAGCAGTTATGCCCTAGCGGGTGATACGCAGTATTTT.

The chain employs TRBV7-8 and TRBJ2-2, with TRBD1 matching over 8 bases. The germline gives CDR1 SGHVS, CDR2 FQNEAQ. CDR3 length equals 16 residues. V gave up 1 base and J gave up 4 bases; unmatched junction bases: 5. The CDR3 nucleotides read TGTGCCAGCAGCTTAGGGACAGGGCTTTTCACCGGGGAGCTGTTTTTT. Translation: CASSLGTGLFTGELFF.

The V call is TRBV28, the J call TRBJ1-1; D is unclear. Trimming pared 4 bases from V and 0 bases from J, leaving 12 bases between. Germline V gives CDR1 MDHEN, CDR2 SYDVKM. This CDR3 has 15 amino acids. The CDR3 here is CASSSPGYMNTEAFF. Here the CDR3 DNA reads TGTGCCAGCAGTTCCCCCGGGTACATGAACACTGAAGCTTTCTTT.

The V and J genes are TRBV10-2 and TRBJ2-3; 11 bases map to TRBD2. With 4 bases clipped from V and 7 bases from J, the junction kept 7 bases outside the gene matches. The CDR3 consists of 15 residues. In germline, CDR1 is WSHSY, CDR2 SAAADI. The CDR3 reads CASSVSGGAPNTQYF. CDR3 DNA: TGCGCCAGCAGTGTTAGCGGGGGGGCCCCTAATACGCAGTATTTT.

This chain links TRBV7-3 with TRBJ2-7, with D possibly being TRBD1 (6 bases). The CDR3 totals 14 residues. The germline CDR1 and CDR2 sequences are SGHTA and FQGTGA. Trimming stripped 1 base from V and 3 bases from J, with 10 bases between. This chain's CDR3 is CASSLNQGIYEQYF. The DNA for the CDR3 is TGTGCCAGCAGCTTAAATCAGGGGATCTACGAGCAGTACTTC.

Written as DNA, the CDR3 is TGTGCCAGCAGCCGCGGGTGGAGCAGACCGAACACCGGGGAGCTGTTTTTT. As protein: CASSRGWSRPNTGELFF. This chain uses TRBV5-6 with TRBJ2-2; possible D gene TRBD2, 5 bases. The germline V gene has CDR1 SGHDT and CDR2 YYEEEE. V was trimmed by 4 bases and J by 0 bases, leaving 16 bases between them. This CDR3 region has 17 residues.

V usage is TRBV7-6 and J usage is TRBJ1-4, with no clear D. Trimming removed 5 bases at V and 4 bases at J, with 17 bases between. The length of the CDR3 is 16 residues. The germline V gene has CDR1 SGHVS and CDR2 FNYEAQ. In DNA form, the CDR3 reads TGTGCCAGCAGCCCGTACACGGCGGTTTTTAATGAAAAACTGTTTTTT. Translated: CASSPYTAVFNEKLFF.

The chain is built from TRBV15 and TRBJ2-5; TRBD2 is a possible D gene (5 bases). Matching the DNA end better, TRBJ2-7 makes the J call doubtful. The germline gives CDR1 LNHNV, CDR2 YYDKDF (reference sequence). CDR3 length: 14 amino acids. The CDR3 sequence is CATSRDRGRYEQYF. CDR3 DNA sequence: TGTGCCACCAGCAGAGACCGGGGTCGATACGAGCAGTACTTC.

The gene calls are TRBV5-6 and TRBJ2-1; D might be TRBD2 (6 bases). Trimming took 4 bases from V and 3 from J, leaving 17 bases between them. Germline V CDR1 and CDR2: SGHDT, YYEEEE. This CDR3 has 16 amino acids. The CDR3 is CASSLYSGELYNEQFF. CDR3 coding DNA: TGTGCCAGCAGCCTATATAGCGGCGAACTCTACAATGAGCAGTTCTTC.

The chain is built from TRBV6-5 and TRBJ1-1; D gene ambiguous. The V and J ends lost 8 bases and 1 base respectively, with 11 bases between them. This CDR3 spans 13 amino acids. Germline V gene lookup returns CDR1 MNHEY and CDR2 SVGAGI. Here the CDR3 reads CASLLAGNTEAFF. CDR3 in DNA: TGTGCCAGCCTACTAGCAGGGAACACTGAAGCTTTCTTT.

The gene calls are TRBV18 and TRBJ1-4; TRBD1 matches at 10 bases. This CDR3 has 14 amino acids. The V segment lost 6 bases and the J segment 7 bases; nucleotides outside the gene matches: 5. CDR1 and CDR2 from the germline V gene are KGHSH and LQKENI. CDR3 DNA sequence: TGTGCCAGCTCCCGGGGACAGGGGAGTGAAAAACTGTTTTTT. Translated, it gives CASSRGQGSEKLFF. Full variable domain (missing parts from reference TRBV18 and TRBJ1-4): NAGVMQNPRHLVRRRGQEARLRCSPMKGHSHVYWYRQLPEEGLKFMVYLQKENIIDESGMPKERFSAEFPKEGPSILRIQQVVRGDSAAYFCASSRGQGSEKLFFGSGTQLSVL.

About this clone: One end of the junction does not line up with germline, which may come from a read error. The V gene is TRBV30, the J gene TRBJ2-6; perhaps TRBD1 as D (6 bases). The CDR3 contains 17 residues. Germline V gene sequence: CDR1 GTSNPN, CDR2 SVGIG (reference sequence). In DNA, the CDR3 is TGTGCCTGGAGTCGAACCCGGACAGCCTCTGGGGCCAACGGCCTGACTTTC. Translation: CAWSRTRTASGANGLTF.

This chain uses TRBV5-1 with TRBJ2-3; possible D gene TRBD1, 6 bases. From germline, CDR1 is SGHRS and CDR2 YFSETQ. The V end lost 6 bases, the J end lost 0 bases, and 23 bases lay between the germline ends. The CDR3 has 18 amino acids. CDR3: CASTPGRRGSSSTDTQYF. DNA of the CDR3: TGCGCCAGCACCCCCGGGCGAAGGGGGTCCTCTAGCACAGATACGCAGTATTTT.

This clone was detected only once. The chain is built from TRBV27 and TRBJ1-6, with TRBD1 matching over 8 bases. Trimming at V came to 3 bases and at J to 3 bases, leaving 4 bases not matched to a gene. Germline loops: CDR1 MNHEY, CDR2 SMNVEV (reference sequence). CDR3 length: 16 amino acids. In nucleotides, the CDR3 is TGTGCCAGCAGTTTTCAGGGGGCTTACTATAATTCACCCCTCCACTTT. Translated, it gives CASSFQGAYYNSPLHF.

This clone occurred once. The DNA for the CDR3 is TGTGCCAGCAGTCCCTCCTCAGATACCCATCAGCCCCAGCATTTT. It encodes CASSPSSDTHQPQHF. V gene TRBV28 combines with J gene TRBJ1-5; D is unresolved. V shed 5 bases and J shed 5 bases, with 16 bases lying between them. The CDR3 covers 15 residues. Germline V gene lookup returns CDR1 MDHEN and CDR2 SYDVKM.

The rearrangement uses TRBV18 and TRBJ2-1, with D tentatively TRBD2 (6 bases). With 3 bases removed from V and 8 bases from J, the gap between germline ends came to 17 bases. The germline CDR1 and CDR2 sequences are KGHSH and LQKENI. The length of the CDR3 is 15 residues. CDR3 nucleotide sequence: TGTGCCAGCTCACCTTCGGAGGGCGTAATTGATGAGCAGTTCTTC. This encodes CASSPSEGVIDEQFF.

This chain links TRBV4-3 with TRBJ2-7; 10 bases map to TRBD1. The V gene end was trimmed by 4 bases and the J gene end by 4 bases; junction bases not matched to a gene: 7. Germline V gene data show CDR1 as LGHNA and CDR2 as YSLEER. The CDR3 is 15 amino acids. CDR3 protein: CASSLGRQGAYEQYF. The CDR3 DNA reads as TGCGCCAGCAGCCTGGGCCGACAGGGGGCATACGAGCAGTACTTC.

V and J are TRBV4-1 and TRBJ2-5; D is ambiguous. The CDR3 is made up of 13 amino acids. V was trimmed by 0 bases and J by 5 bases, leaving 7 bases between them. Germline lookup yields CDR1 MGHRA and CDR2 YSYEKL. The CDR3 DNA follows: TGCGCCAGCAGCCAAGACGGGTGGGAGACCCAGTACTTC. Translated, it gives CASSQDGWETQYF.

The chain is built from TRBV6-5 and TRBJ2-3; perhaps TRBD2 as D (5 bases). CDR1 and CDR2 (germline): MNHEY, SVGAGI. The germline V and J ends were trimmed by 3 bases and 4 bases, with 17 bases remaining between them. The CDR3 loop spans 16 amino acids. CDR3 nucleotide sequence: TGTGCCAGCAGTTATTCCGCGTCCCCCGGGGCAGATACGCAGTATTTT. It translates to CASSYSASPGADTQYF.

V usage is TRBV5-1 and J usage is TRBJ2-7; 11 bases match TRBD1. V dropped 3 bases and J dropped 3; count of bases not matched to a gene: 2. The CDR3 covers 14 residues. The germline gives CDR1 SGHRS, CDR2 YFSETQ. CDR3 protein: CASSSGTGGYEQYF. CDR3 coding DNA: TGCGCCAGCAGCTCGGGGACAGGGGGCTACGAGCAGTACTTC.

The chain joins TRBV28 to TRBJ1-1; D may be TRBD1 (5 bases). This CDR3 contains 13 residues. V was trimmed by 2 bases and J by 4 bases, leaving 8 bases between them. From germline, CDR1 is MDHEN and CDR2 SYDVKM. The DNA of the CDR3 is TGTGCCAGCAGTTTAGGGGGGGGCACTGAAGCTTTCTTT. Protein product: CASSLGGGTEAFF.

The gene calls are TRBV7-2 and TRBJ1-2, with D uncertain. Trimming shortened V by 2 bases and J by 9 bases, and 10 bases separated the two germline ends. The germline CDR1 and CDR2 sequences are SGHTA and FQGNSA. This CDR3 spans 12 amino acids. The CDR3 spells CASSLLELSYTF. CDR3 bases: TGTGCCAGCAGCTTACTTGAGTTAAGCTACACCTTC.

In nucleotides, the CDR3 is TGCGCCAGCAGCCTGACAGGGGAAGGGTACGAGCAGTACTTC. This encodes CASSLTGEGYEQYF. The V call is TRBV5-1, the J call TRBJ2-7, with TRBD1 matching over 8 bases. V shed 4 bases and J 4 bases; nucleotides not matched to a gene: 7. CDR3 length: 14 residues. In germline, CDR1 is SGHRS, CDR2 YFSETQ.

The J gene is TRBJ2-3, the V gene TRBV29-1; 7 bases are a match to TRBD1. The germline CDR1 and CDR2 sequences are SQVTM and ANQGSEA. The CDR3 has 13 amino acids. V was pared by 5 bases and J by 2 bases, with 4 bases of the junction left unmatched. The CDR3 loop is CSVLGTVTDTQYF. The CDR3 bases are TGCAGCGTTCTCGGGACAGTCACAGATACGCAGTATTTT.

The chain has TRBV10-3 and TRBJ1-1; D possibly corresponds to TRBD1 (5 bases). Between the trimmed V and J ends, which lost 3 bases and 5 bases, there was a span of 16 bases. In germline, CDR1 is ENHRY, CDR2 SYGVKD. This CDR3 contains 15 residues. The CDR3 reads CAISDRADRGTEAFF. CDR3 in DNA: TGTGCCATCAGTGACCGGGCGGACCGGGGGACTGAAGCTTTCTTT.

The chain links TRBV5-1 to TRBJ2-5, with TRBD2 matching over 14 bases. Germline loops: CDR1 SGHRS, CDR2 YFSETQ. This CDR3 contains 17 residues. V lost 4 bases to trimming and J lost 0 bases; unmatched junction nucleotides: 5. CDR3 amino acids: CASSPGTSGGYQETQYF. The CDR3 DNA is TGCGCCAGCAGCCCTGGGACTAGCGGGGGTTACCAAGAGACCCAGTACTTC.

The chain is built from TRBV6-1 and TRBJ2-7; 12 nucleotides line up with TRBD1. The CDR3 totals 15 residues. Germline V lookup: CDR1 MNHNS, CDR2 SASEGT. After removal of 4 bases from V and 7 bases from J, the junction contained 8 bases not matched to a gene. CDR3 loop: CASSAPGQGAREQYF. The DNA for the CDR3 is TGTGCCAGCAGTGCGCCGGGACAGGGGGCCCGTGAGCAGTACTTC.

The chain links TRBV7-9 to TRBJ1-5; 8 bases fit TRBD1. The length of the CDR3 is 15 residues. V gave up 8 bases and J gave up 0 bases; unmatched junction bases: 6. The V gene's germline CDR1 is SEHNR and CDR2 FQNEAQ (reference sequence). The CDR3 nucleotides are TGTGCCAGCGGCCCGGGGACAGGTAGCAATCAGCCCCAGCATTTT. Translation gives CASGPGTGSNQPQHF. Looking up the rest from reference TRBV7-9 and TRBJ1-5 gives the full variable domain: DTGVSQNPRHKITKRGQNVTFRCDPISEHNRLYWYRQTLGQGPEFLTYFQNEAQLEKSRLLSDRFSAERPKGSFSTLEIQRTEQGDSAMYLCASGPGTGSNQPQHFGDGTRLSIL.